Given below is one T cell receptor (beta chain) in context. This sample is drawn from a study of blood T cells in healthy people across ages. A second 7 to 11 cycle PCR used barcoded and J-beta primers. Sequencing of every sample gave 3 million or more CDR3-containing paired-end reads. TCRdb re-called the 5' RACE reads with MiXCR, one entry per CDR3 protein. The data hold about 640,000 distinct CDR3 sequences, with around 54% observed a single time. Germline V lookup: CDR1 LNHNV, CDR2 YYDKDF (reference sequence). The CDR3 sequence is 11 residues long. Trimming removed 3 bases from V and 11 bases from J, with 10 bases in between.

The TCR was taken from a man aged 60 to 75 in good health. This chain uses TRBV15 with TRBJ2-5, with D unclear. The sequenced sample was blood. The CDR3 bases are TGTGCCACCAGCAGTTTCAATGAGCAGTACTTC. Its protein is CATSSFNEQYF.